This TCR beta chain was sequenced during a study of cytomegalovirus exposure and HLA in healthy donors. Broader study findings: One later analysis, an examination of the roughly 110 validation repertoires, found that first-cohort TCR clusters tended to co-occur in them. The study put some 150 TCR beta chains on its list as cytomegalovirus-associated.

Germline assignment: CDR1 MGHRA and CDR2 YSYEKL. The CDR3 has 12 residues. Trimming left V 0 bases short and J 9 bases short, with 6 bases between. Sequencing was performed with immunoSEQ multiplex PCR; in TCRdb, only in-frame clones are kept and a portion is missing. This sample has approximately 160,000 clones; roughly nine tenths occur once, and the top ten carry 3%. As to this clone: Its antigen is unknown.

The chain has TRBV4-1 and TRBJ2-1, with D hard to call. This receptor was obtained from a woman between 18 and 29 years old in good health and CMV-seropositive. Sequenced: PBMCs. CDR3 in amino acids: CASSQDPREQFF. The CDR3 DNA reads TGCGCCAGCAGCCAAGATCCGCGTGAGCAGTTCTTC.